Reported below is one T cell receptor beta chain. The entirety of the isolated RNA underwent reverse transcription, so expressed TCRB transcripts were sequenced. Method: immunoSEQ multiplex PCR; TCRdb's copy keeps in-frame clones and lacks some. The repertoire holds about 180,000 clones, around an eighth seen once, with about 0.66% in the top ten. It was one heparinised blood draw, averaging about 116 mL, that each donor gave. Naive, central memory, regulatory and stem cell-like memory cells within the CD4+ compartment were sorted using CD45RO/CCR7/CD25/CD127/CD95/CD27. The entry originates in a study of beta chain features in type 1 diabetes. The CDR3 totals 15 residues. Germline V gene lookup returns CDR1 SGHRS and CDR2 YFSETQ. J was trimmed by 6 bases and V by 1 base; bases with no gene match: 8.

V is TRBV5-1 and J is TRBJ2-3, with 7 bases aligning to TRBD2. Source material: central memory CD4+ T cells from blood. This clonotype originated in a woman under 30 in good health. In DNA form, the CDR3 reads TGCGCCAGCAGCTTGCAGGCGGGAGCACGGGATACGCAGTATTTT. It codes for CASSLQAGARDTQYF.